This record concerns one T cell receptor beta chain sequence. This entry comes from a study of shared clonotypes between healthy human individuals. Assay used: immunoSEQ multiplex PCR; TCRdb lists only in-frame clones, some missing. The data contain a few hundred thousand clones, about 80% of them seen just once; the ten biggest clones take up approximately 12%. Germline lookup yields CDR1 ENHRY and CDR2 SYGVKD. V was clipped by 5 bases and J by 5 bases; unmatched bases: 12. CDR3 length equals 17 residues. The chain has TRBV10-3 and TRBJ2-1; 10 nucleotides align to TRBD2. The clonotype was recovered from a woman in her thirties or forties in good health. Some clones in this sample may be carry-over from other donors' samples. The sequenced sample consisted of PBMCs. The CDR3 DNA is TGTGCCATCAGTCAAAGGGTGCTAGCGGGAGAGAACAATGAGCAGTTCTTC. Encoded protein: CAISQRVLAGENNEQFF.